This T cell receptor (beta chain) was recovered during a study of cytomegalovirus exposure and HLA in healthy donors (dated by TCRdb to between 2016 and 2019). With respect to the entire study: According to a later analysis, the 110 or so validation repertoires were produced on the same platform as the roughly 600 repertoires of the first cohort. The aim of the study was to test whether cataloging public T cell receptors could identify signatures of past pathogen exposure. A separate validation cohort of roughly 110 different subjects was used in addition to the 666-subject first cohort. To predict cytomegalovirus infection status, the study brought together high-throughput TCR immunosequencing, statistical association of individual TCRs with disease status, and machine learning. Broad study findings and their caveats: Most TCR sequences were observed very rarely across donors, whereas some public TCRs were present in many individuals. Three of the identified cytomegalovirus-associated TCR beta chains were confirmed in vitro to be specific for cytomegalovirus antigens. The classifier was reported to diagnose cytomegalovirus status with high specificity and sensitivity in both the original and validation cohorts. It was suggested by the authors that the approach could potentially be generalized to other disease states and immunological phenotypes. Of the cluster scores, 90% to 95% were above 0 in a later analysis, which found that TCRs clustered in the first cohort also tended to co-occur in the 120 validation repertoires. A later analysis had no HLA typing for the validation cohort, so co-occurrence there was scored across all 110 or so repertoires. A total of 150 or so TCR beta chains were listed by the study as associated with cytomegalovirus.

In the germline V gene, CDR1 corresponds to SGHRS and CDR2 to YFSETQ. V sheds 4 bases and J sheds 1 base, leaving 17 bases between their ends. The CDR3 sequence holds 16 residues, the cysteine and phenylalanine included. Only the CDR3 portion is preserved as DNA: 48 bases, with reading frame beginning at the first base. Donors formed part of the validation cohort, which comprised 95 to 150 subjects and was distinct from the first cohort of 670 or so subjects. Libraries were built with the immunoSEQ multiplex PCR assay. In the paper's pipeline: A statistical classification framework was built to diagnose cytomegalovirus status from the catalog of TCR beta chain sequences. Imported from immuneACCESS, the table was reduced by TCRdb to in-frame sequences with V and J called. These copies leave out some clones; in studies compared against another copy, an unresolved V gene accounts for under half, and the cause of the remainder is not known. The V and J calls and clone size are taken from that table; D and trimming were inferred from the DNA. The sample table records fewer than 200,000 clones; approximately 87% of these occur just once. The biggest ten clones account for about 5.8% of the sample.

In the case of this clone: The clone's antigen remains unknown. Per-base quality was not reported, and no clone a single base away is much larger than it.

The specimen was PBMCs. The TCR comes from a woman aged 30 to 39 in good health and CMV-seronegative. In this chain, TRBV5-1 is recombined with TRBJ1-1, with TRBD1 as a weak D call on 5 bases. The DNA is as follows: TGCGCCAGCAGCCAGGACATAGGGATGAGGAACACTGAAGCTTTCTTT. It is translated as CASSQDIGMRNTEAFF. Outside the CDR3, residues come from the reference TRBV5-1 and TRBJ1-1 proteins, so the full variable domain is: KAGVTQTPRYLIKTRGQQVTLSCSPISGHRSVSWYQQTPGQGLQFLFEYFSETQRNKGNFPGRFSGRQFSNSRSEMNVSTLELGDSALYLCASSQDIGMRNTEAFFGQGTRLTVV.